A selection of T cell receptor beta chains follows, all from one sample in a study of a mutant IDH1 vaccine in newly diagnosed glioma. Repertoires were generated with immunoSEQ multiplex PCR, while TCRdb's copy carries only in-frame clones and drops some. Of roughly 54,000 clones listed, about 80% are singletons. These receptors lack a known antigen. The sequencing used PBMCs, collected from a glioma patient whose treatment included an IDH1 peptide vaccine. The receptor set was obtained from a man younger than 40 with glioma. Both conserved end residues are part of each CDR3. The D gene is left open where the match is weak. Size tells how often a clone was seen (once, few, many) or the class of an expanded clone, and some rows leave it out.

D	V	J	size	CDR3	DNA
NA	TRBV7-2	TRBJ2-3	NA	CASSFNQRTDTQYF	TGTGCCAGCAGCTTTAATCAGCGCACAGATACGCAGTATTTT
TRBD2	TRBV7-9	TRBJ2-3	once	CASDTGSGGGTDTQYF	TGTGCCAGCGATACTGGGAGCGGGGGGGGCACAGATACGCAGTATTTT
TRBD1	TRBV27	TRBJ1-4	NA	CASSYKGQGRPNEKLFF	TGTGCCAGCAGTTACAAAGGACAGGGGAGGCCTAATGAAAAACTGTTTTTT
NA	TRBV6-5	TRBJ2-7	NA	CASSYRTAYEQYF	TGTGCCAGCAGTTACCGGACGGCCTACGAGCAGTACTTC
NA	TRBV5-6	TRBJ2-2	once	CASSLYRRVNTGELFF	TGTGCCAGCAGCTTGTACCGGAGGGTGAACACCGGGGAGCTGTTTTTT
TRBD2	TRBV2	TRBJ2-2	NA	CASSRDYFTGELFF	TGTGCCAGCAGCCGGGACTATTTCACCGGGGAGCTGTTTTTT
NA	TRBV27	TRBJ2-1	NA	CASSPSPGVYNEQFF	TGTGCCAGCAGTCCAAGCCCTGGGGTATACAATGAGCAGTTCTTC
NA	TRBV5-1	TRBJ2-1	NA	CASSTYGDRYNEQFF	TGCGCCAGCAGCACTTATGGGGACCGCTACAATGAGCAGTTCTTC
NA	TRBV13	TRBJ2-7	NA	CASRLQGPSYEQYF	TGTGCCAGCCGATTGCAGGGGCCAAGCTACGAGCAGTACTTC
TRBD2	TRBV7-9	TRBJ2-1	NA	CASSLGLAGGSYNEQFF	TGTGCCAGCAGCTTAGGGCTAGCGGGGGGCTCCTACAATGAGCAGTTCTTC
NA	TRBV18	TRBJ2-2	NA	CASSPNPQGHTGELFF	TGTGCCAGCTCACCAAACCCACAGGGACACACCGGGGAGCTGTTTTTT
NA	TRBV25-1	TRBJ2-2	NA	CASSESSGELFF	TGTGCCAGCAGTGAATCAAGCGGGGAGCTGTTTTTT
NA	TRBV5-1	TRBJ1-1	few	CASISRNTEAFF	TGCGCCAGCATTTCCCGGAACACTGAAGCTTTCTTT
TRBD2	TRBV27	TRBJ2-1	few	CASSPWGGEDNEQFF	TGTGCCAGCAGTCCTTGGGGGGGGGAGGACAATGAGCAGTTCTTC
NA	TRBV28	TRBJ1-1	few	CASSLGAGITEAFF	TGTGCCAGCAGTTTAGGTGCAGGGATCACTGAAGCTTTCTTT
NA	TRBV12-5	TRBJ1-5	few	CASGLVPRGQPQHF	TGTGCTAGTGGTTTGGTACCCCGCGGACAGCCCCAGCATTTT
NA	TRBV5-4	TRBJ1-2	NA	CASSLLQGSAGYTF	TGTGCCAGCAGCTTGCTGCAGGGTTCAGCTGGCTACACCTTC
TRBD1	TRBV30	TRBJ1-1	NA	CAKNSGQGGTEAFF	TGTGCCAAAAACTCGGGACAGGGAGGGACTGAAGCTTTCTTT
NA	TRBV19	TRBJ1-1	once	CASSLYRDTEAFF	TGTGCCAGTAGTTTATACCGGGACACCGAAGCTTTCTTT
NA	TRBV6-5	TRBJ1-2	NA	CASSYKPGLGYTF	TGTGCCAGCAGTTACAAACCCGGTTTGGGCTACACCTTC
NA	TRBV7-9	TRBJ1-6	NA	CASSLRGLNSPLHF	TGTGCCAGCAGCTTGAGGGGATTGAATTCACCCCTCCACTTT
NA	TRBV27	TRBJ2-5	NA	CASSALGTQETQYF	TGTGCCAGCAGTGCCCTAGGTACACAAGAGACCCAGTACTTC
NA	TRBV28	TRBJ2-7	once	CASSQFVSEQYF	TGTGCCAGCAGTCAATTCGTCTCCGAGCAGTACTTC
NA	TRBV28	TRBJ1-2	NA	CASKKGNYGYTF	TGTGCCAGCAAAAAGGGCAACTATGGCTACACCTTC
NA	TRBV7-2	TRBJ2-7	NA	CASSFIGVVYEQYF	TGTGCCAGCAGCTTTATAGGGGTTGTCTACGAGCAGTACTTC
TRBD1	TRBV4-1	TRBJ2-1	NA	CASSQVTIRTGAYNEQFF	TGCGCCAGCAGCCAAGTGACTATTCGGACAGGGGCATACAATGAGCAGTTCTTC
NA	TRBV18	TRBJ2-3	few	CASSPNAGATDTQYF	TGTGCCAGCTCCCCGAATGCGGGGGCTACAGATACGCAGTATTTT
NA	TRBV15	TRBJ1-6	NA	CATSRDPGGGSPLHF	TGTGCCACCAGCAGAGATCCGGGGGGTGGTTCACCCCTCCACTTT
NA	TRBV9	TRBJ1-2	NA	CASSVVPDNYGYTF	TGTGCCAGCAGCGTAGTTCCAGATAACTATGGCTACACCTTC
NA	TRBV6-1	TRBJ1-5	few	CASTSRDGSNQPQHF	TGTGCCAGCACATCCAGGGATGGTAGCAATCAGCCCCAGCATTTT
NA	TRBV4-1	TRBJ2-7	NA	CASSQDGTEQYF	TGCGCCAGCAGCCAAGATGGGACAGAGCAGTACTTC
TRBD1	TRBV18	TRBJ2-7	NA	CASSPPGQGDTLYEQYF	TGTGCCAGCTCGCCCCCCGGCCAGGGGGATACCTTATACGAGCAGTACTTC
TRBD1	TRBV11-2	TRBJ2-2	NA	CASSATGPNTGELFF	TGTGCCAGCAGCGCGACAGGGCCCAACACCGGGGAGCTGTTTTTT
NA	TRBV2	TRBJ2-7	NA	CASSEISDSYEQYF	TGTGCCAGCAGTGAAATCTCCGACTCCTACGAGCAGTACTTC
NA	TRBV7-8	TRBJ2-7	NA	CASSPPGIGAYEQYF	TGTGCCAGCAGCCCCCCCGGGATAGGGGCCTACGAGCAGTACTTC
NA	TRBV2	TRBJ2-1	NA	CASSRRGYYNEQFF	TGTGCCAGCAGTCGGAGGGGGTATTACAATGAGCAGTTCTTC
NA	TRBV10-2	TRBJ1-5	few	CASTRGGPEGFRPQHF	TGCGCCAGCACTCGTGGGGGGCCCGAGGGGTTTCGGCCCCAGCATTTT
NA	TRBV30	TRBJ1-4	NA	CAWTPAGLANEKLFF	TGTGCCTGGACCCCCGCAGGGCTAGCTAATGAAAAACTGTTTTTT
NA	TRBV5-5	TRBJ2-7	NA	CASSLFPTGDSSYEQYF	TGTGCCAGCAGCTTGTTTCCCACAGGGGACTCCTCGTACGAGCAGTACTTC
TRBD1	TRBV10-2	TRBJ1-4	NA	CASRGRGQAFNEKLFF	TGCGCCAGCCGAGGAAGAGGACAGGCCTTTAATGAAAAACTGTTTTTT
NA	TRBV2	TRBJ2-7	NA	CASSRTSNEQYF	TGTGCCAGCAGCCGGACAAGCAACGAGCAGTACTTC
TRBD1	TRBV2	TRBJ1-5	NA	CGGGRYSNQPQHF	TGTGGAGGGGGCCGGTATAGCAATCAGCCCCAGCATTTT
NA	TRBV6-5	TRBJ1-1	NA	CASSHTIGTEAFF	TGTGCCAGCAGTCATACGATCGGCACTGAAGCTTTCTTT
NA	TRBV10-1	TRBJ2-6	few	CASSEPLNVLTF	TGCGCCAGCAGTGAGCCCCTCAACGTCCTGACTTTC
NA	TRBV5-1	TRBJ1-1	NA	CASSFGWDERAFF	TGCGCCAGCAGCTTCGGATGGGACGAAAGGGCTTTCTTT
NA	TRBV6-1	TRBJ1-1	NA	CASIGNTEAFF	TGTGCCAGCATCGGGAACACTGAAGCTTTCTTT
NA	TRBV18	TRBJ2-5	NA	CASSPQETQYF	TGTGCCAGCTCGCCGCAAGAGACCCAGTACTTC
NA	TRBV7-8	TRBJ1-5	NA	CASMARDMDFLEPQHF	TGTGCCAGCATGGCCAGGGACATGGATTTTCTTGAGCCCCAGCATTTT